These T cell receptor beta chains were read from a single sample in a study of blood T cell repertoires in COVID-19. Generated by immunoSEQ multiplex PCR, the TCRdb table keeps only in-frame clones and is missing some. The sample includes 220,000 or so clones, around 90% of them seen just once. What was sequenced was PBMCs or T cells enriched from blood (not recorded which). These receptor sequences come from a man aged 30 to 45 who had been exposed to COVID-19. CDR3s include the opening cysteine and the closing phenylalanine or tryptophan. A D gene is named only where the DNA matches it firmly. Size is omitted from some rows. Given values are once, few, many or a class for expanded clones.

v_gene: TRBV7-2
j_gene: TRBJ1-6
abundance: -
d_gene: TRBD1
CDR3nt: TGTGCCAGCAGCACCACTGGACAGGGAAGCTCACCCCTCCACTTT
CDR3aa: CASSTTGQGSSPLHF

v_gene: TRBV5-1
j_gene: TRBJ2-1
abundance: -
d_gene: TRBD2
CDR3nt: TGCGCCAGCAGCCCTAGCGGGAATGAGCAGTTCTTC
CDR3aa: CASSPSGNEQFF

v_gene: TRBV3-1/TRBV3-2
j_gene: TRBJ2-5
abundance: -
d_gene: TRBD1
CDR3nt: TGTGCCAGCAGCCAAGGGAACAGGGGGCTTGAGACCCAGTACTTC
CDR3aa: CASSQGNRGLETQYF

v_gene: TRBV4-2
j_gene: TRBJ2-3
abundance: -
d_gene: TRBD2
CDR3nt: TGTGCCAGCAGCCAGACGCCTAGCGGGCGGGGGAGATTCACAGATACGCAGTATTTT
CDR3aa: CASSQTPSGRGRFTDTQYF

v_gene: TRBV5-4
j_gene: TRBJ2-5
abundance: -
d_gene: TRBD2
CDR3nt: TGTGCCAGCAGCGCCGGGGGGGATAAAGAGACCCAGTACTTC
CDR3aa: CASSAGGDKETQYF

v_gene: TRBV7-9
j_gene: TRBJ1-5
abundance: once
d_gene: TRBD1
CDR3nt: TGTGCCAGCAGCATACAGGGGGGTCCCCAGCATTTT
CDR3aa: CASSIQGGPQHF

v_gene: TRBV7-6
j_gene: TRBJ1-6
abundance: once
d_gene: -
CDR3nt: TGTGCCAGCAGCGATGACAGGTCTTATAATTCACCCCTCCACTTT
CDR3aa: CASSDDRSYNSPLHF

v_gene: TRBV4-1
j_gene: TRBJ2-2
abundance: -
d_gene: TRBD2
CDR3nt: TGCGCCAGCAGCCAAAGACTAGCGAGACCGAACACCGGGGAGCTGTTTTTT
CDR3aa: CASSQRLARPNTGELFF

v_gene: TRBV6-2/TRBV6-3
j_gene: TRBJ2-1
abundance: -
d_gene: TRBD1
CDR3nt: TGTGCCAGCAGCACGGACAGGGGAGGTTTGATGACCTACAATGAGCAGTTCTTC
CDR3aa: CASSTDRGGLMTYNEQFF

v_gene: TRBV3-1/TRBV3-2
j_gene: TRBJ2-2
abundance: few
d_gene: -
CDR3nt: TGTGCCAGCAGCCAAGTCTTCGCCCGGTCGCAGGGAATACAGGTTGCGAACACCGGGGAGCTGTTTTTT
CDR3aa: CASSQVFARSQGIQVANTGELFF

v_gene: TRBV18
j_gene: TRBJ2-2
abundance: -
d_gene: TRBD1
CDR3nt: TGTGCCAGCTCACCACATCGCCCTGGGACAGCGAACACCGGGGAGCTGTTTTTT
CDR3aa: CASSPHRPGTANTGELFF

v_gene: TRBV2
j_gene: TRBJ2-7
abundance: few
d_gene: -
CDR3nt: TGTGCCAGCAAGGAGGGGTCCTACGAGCAGTACTTC
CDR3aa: CASKEGSYEQYF

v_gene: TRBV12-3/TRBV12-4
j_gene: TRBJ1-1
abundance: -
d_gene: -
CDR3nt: TGTGCCAGCAGTTACGGGGGGAACACTGAAGCTTTCTTT
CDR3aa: CASSYGGNTEAFF

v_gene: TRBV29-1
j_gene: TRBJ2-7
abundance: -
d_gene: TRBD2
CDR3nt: TGCAGCGTTGACACCGGTCGGGGGGTTCAGTCCGAGCAGTACTTC
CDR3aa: CSVDTGRGVQSEQYF

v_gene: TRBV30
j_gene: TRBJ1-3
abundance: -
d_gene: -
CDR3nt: TGTGCCTGGACTATGGGCGGAAACACCATATATTTT
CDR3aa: CAWTMGGNTIYF

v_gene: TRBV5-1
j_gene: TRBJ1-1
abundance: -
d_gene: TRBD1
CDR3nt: TGCGCCAGCAGCTTAACTCGGACAGGGTTAACTGAAGCTTTCTTT
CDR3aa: CASSLTRTGLTEAFF

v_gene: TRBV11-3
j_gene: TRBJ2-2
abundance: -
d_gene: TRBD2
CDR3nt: TGTGCCAGCAGCTTACAGACTAGCGGGGGGGCCGGGGAGCTGTTTTTT
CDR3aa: CASSLQTSGGAGELFF

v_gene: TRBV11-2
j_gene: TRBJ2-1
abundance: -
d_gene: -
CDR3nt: TGTGCCAGCAGGCAGGGGAATGAGCAGTTCTTC
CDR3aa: CASRQGNEQFF

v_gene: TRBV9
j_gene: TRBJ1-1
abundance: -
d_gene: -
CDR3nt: TGTGCCAGCAGCGCGATGGGACAGAACACTGAAGCTTTCTTT
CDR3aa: CASSAMGQNTEAFF

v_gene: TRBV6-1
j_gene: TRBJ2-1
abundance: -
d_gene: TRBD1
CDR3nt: TGTGCCAGCAGTGAACTGGGACAGGGTTACAATGAGCAGTTCTTC
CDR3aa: CASSELGQGYNEQFF